This T cell receptor (beta chain) was sequenced in a study of blood T cell repertoires in COVID-19. CDR1 is LGHNA and CDR2 is YSLEER in the germline V gene. The CDR3 has 18 amino acids. The J segment lost 1 base and the V segment lost 2 bases, leaving 10 bases of the junction unmatched. Data came from immunoSEQ multiplex PCR; TCRdb stores just in-frame clones and leaves some out. This sample yields around 300,000 clones, of which about 90% are seen a single time; around 2.1% belongs to the top ten. J is TRBJ2-3 and V is TRBV4-3; 9 nucleotides line up with TRBD2. This sequence originates from a man aged 18 to 35 with active or convalescent COVID-19. Material for sequencing was peripheral blood. Here the CDR3 DNA reads TGCGCCAGCAGCCAACTGGCCGGGGGCGGGGGGGGCACAGATACGCAGTATTTT. It encodes CASSQLAGGGGGTDTQYF.